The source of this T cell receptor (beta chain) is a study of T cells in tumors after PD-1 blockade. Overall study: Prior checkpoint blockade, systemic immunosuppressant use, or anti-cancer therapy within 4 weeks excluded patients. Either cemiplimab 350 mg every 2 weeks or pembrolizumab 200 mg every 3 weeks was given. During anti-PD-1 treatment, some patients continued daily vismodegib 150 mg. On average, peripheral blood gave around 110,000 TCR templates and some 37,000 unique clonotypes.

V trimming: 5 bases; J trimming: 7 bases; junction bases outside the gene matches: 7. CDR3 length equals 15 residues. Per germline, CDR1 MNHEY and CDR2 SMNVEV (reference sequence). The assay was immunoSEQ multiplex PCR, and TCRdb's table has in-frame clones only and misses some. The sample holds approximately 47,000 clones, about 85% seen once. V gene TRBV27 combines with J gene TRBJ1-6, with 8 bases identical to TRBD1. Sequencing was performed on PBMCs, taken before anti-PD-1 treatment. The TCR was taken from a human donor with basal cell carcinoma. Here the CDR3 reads CASSPDRVGNSPLHF. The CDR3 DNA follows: TGTGCCAGCAGTCCGGACAGGGTGGGCAATTCACCCCTCCACTTT.